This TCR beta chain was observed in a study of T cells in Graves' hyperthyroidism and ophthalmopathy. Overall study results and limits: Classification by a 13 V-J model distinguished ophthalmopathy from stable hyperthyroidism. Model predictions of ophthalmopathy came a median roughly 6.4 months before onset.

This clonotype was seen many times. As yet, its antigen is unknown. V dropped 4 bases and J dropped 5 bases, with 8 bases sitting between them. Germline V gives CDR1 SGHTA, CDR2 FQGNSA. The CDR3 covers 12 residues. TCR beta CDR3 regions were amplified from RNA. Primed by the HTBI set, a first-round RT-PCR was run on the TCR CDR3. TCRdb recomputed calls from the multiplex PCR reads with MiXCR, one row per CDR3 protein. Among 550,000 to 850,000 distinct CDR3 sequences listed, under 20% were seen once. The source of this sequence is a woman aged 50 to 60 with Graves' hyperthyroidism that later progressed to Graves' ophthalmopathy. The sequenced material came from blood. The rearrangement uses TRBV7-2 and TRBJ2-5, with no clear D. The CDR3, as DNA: TGTGCCAGCAGCTCCCTAGGGGAGACCCAGTACTTC. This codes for CASSSLGETQYF.